This TCR beta chain was sequenced in a study of blood T cell repertoires in COVID-19 (dated by TCRdb to about 2020). Turning to the overall study: Samples from collaborators originated in the United States, Italy and Spain and spanned both the acute and convalescent phases of COVID-19. The prospective study material was composed of cDNA or gDNA derived from T cells, B-cell-depleted T cells, or PBMCs. Deeply sampled blood TCRbeta repertoires from subjects exposed to, actively infected with, or recovered from COVID-19 were included in the dataset. The repertoires were made available in a free public database intended to serve as a resource for research on the immune response to SARS-CoV-2. Samples came from the ongoing ImmuneRACE study (first 160 participants) plus 1,254 subjects from 6 global collaborators. Sample metadata almost always included a de-identified subject ID, COVID-19 status, age in years and sex. Where available, HLA class I and class II types were taken from metadata supplied by the sample provider and were not determined by assay-based typing.

In the case of this clone: Its antigen is not yet known. Base qualities are not at hand, and no much larger clone is one base apart.

From a lookup of the germline V gene, CDR1 and CDR2 are MNHEY and SVGAGI. Its CDR3 holds 16 amino acids, cysteine through phenylalanine. Only the CDR3 portion is preserved as DNA: 48 bases, with reading frame beginning at the first base. Trimming at the junction amounts to 0 bases on V and 4 bases on J, and the germline ends lie 13 bases apart. The immunoSEQ Assay, a bias-controlled multiplex PCR, was used to amplify TCRbeta CDR3 regions from genomic DNA. The published analysis was carried out like this. The number of nucleated cells in each sample was estimated by amplification of reference gene primers within the assay. Sequence reads were collapsed and filtered to measure the absolute abundance of every unique TCRbeta CDR3 rearrangement. For each sample, productive Simpson clonality was calculated by taking the square root of Simpson's diversity index across productive rearrangements. The table was pulled from immuneACCESS by TCRdb, which kept in-frame rearrangements only. Such tables lose some clones; where checked, under half of the loss comes from unresolved V genes, and the rest has no known cause. That table gives V, J and clone size, and the DNA gave D and trimming. The sample contains roughly 110,000 clones, approximately 89% of them found a single time. 5% to 6% of the sample is taken by the ten largest.

Summary of the overall study and its limitations: How much clinical and demographic metadata was included differed by source and by participant, and the metadata was provided uncurated.

In Seattle, one collaborating source enrolled patients while the infection was active and tracked those patients longitudinally over the course of disease. Whole blood was collected in K2EDTA tubes by collaborating institutions according to the institutions' own protocols. For TCRbeta analysis, collaborators shipped samples as frozen whole blood, isolated PBMCs, or DNA extracted from either of those sample types. The chain was built from TRBV6-5 and TRBJ1-5; the best D guess is TRBD1, with 6 bases matching. The sample was peripheral blood. The TCR originated in an older woman with COVID-19, enrolled during active disease. The nucleotide sequence is given as TGTGCCAGCAGTTACTCGTACGGGACACCTAATCAGCCCCAGCATTTT. Its protein is CASSYSYGTPNQPQHF.